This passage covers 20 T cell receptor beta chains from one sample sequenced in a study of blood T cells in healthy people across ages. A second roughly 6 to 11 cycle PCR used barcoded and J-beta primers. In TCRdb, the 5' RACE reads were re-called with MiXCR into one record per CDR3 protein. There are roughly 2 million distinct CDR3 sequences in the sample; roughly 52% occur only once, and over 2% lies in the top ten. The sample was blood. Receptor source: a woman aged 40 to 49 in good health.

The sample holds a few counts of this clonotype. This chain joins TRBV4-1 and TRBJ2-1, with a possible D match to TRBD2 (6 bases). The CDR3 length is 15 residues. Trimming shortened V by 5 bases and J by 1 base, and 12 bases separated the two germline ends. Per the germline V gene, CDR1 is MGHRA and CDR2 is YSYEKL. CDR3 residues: CASSTGSPSYNEQFF. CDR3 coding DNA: TGCGCCAGCAGCACCGGGAGCCCTTCCTACAATGAGCAGTTCTTC.

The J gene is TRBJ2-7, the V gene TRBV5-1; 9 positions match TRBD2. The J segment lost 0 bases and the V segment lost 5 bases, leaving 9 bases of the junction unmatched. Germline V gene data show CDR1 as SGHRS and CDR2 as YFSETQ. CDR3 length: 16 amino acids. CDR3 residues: CASRLSSGASSYEQYF. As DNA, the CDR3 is TGCGCCAGCAGACTTTCTAGCGGGGCGAGCTCCTACGAGCAGTACTTC.

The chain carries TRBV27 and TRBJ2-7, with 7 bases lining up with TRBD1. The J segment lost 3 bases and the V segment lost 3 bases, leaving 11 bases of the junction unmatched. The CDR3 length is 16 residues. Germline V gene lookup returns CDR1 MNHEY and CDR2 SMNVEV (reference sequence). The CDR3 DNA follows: TGTGCCAGCAGTTTTTTTAGGGGGCGTCCAATCTACGAGCAGTACTTC. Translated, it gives CASSFFRGRPIYEQYF.

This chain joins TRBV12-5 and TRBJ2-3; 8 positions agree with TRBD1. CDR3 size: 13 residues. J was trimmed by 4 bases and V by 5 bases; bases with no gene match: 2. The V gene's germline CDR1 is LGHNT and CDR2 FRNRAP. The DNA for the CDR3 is TGTGCTAGTGGTGGACAGGGATCAGATACGCAGTATTTT. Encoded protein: CASGGQGSDTQYF.

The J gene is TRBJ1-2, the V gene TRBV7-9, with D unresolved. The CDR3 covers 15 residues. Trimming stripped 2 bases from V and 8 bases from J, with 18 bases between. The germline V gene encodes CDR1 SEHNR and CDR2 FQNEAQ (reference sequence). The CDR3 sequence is CASSLPASLSGGYTF. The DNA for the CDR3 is TGTGCCAGCAGCTTACCCGCCTCCCTGAGTGGCGGCTACACCTTC.

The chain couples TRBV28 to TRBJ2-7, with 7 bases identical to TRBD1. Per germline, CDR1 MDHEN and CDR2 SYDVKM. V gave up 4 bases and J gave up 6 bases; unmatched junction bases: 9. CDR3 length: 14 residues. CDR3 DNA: TGTGCCAGCAGTTACCACCCGGACAGGTTCGAGCAGTACTTC. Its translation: CASSYHPDRFEQYF. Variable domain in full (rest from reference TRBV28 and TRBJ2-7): DVKVTQSSRYLVKRTGEKVFLECVQDMDHENMFWYRQDPGLGLRLIYFSYDVKMKEKGDIPEGYSVSREKKERFSLILESASTNQTSMYLCASSYHPDRFEQYFGPGTRLTVT.

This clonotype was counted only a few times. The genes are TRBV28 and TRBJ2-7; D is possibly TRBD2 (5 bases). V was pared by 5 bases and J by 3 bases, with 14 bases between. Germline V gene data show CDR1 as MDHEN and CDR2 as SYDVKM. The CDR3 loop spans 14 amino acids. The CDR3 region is CASSASRGGYEQYF. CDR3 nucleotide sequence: TGTGCCAGCAGTGCCTCCCGAGGAGGCTACGAGCAGTACTTC.

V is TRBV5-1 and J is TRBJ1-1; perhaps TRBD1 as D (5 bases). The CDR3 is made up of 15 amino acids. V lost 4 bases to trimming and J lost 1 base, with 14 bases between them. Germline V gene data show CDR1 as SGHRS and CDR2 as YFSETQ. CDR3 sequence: CASSPATGSNTEAFF. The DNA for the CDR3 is TGCGCCAGCAGCCCAGCTACAGGATCGAACACTGAAGCTTTCTTT.

CDR3 DNA sequence: TGTGCCAGCAGCTCACCCGCGGGGGCCTTTGCGGATGAGCAGTTCTTC. It yields the protein CASSSPAGAFADEQFF. The chain joins TRBV7-2 to TRBJ2-1; tentatively, D is TRBD2 (7 bases). Trimming removed 4 bases at V and 8 bases at J, with 21 bases between. CDR1 and CDR2 from the germline V gene are SGHTA and FQGNSA. This CDR3 has 16 amino acids. The full variable domain, in which reference TRBV7-2 and TRBJ2-1 provide the parts outside the CDR3, is GAGVSQSPSNKVTEKGKDVELRCDPISGHTALYWYRQSLGQGLEFLIYFQGNSAPDKSGLPSDRFSAERTGGSVSTLTIQRTQQEDSAVYLCASSSPAGAFADEQFFGPGTRLTVL.

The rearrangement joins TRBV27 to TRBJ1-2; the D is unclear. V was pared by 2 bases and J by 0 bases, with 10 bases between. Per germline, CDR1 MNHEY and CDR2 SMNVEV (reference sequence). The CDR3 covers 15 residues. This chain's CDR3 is CASSLKSATNYGYTF. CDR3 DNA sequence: TGTGCCAGCAGTTTAAAGTCAGCTACTAACTATGGCTACACCTTC.

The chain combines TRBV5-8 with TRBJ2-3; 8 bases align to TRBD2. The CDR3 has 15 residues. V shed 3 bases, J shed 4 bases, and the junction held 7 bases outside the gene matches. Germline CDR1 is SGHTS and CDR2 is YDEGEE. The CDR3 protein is CASSWGLGRSDTQYF. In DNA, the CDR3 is TGTGCCAGCAGCTGGGGACTAGGGCGATCAGATACGCAGTATTTT.

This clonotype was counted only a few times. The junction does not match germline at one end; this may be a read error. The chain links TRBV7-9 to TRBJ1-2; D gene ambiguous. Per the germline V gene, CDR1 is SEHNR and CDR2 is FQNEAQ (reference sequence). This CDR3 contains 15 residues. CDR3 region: CASSPSASLGYGCTF. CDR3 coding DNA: TGTGCCAGCAGCCCCAGCGCAAGTCTAGGCTATGGCTGCACCTTC.

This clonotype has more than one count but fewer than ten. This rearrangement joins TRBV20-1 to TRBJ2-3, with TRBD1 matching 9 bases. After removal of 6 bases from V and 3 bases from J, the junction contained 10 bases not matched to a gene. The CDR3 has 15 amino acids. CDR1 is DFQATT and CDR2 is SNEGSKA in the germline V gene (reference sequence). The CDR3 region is CSARAGTGMTDTQYF. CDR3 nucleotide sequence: TGCAGTGCCCGAGCCGGGACAGGGATGACAGATACGCAGTATTTT.

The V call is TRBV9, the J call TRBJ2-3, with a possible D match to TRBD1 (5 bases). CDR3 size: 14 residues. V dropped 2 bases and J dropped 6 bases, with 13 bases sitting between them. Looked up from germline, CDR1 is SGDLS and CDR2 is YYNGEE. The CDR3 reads CASSVGLDMDTQYF. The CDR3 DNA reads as TGTGCCAGCAGCGTTGGCTTGGACATGGATACGCAGTATTTT.

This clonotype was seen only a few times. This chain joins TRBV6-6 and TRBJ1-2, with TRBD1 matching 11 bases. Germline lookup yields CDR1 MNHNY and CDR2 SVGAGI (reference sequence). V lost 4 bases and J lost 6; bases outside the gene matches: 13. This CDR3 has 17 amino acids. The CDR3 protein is CASSFGRPGQGGDGYTF. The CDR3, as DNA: TGTGCCAGCAGTTTCGGCCGCCCGGGACAGGGGGGAGATGGCTACACCTTC.

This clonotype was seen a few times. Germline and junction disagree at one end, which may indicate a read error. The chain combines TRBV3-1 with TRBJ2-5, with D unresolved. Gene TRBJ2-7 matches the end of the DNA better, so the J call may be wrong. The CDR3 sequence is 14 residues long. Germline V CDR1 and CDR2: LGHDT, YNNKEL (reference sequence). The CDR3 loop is CASSQEDMVNEQYF. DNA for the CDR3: TGTGCCAGTAGCCAAGAGGATATGGTTAACGAGCAGTACTTC.

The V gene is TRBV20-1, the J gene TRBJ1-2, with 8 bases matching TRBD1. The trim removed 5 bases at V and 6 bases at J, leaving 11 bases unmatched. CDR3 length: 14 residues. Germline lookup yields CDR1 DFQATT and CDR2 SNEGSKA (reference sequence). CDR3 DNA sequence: TGCAGTGCTGTCGTTATCCAGGGGGCAGATGGCTACACCTTC. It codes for CSAVVIQGADGYTF.

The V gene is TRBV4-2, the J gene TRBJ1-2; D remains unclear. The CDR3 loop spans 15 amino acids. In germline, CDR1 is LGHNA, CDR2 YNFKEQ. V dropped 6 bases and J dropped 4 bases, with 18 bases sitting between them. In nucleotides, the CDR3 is TGTGCCAGCAGTCGAGCTGCGAAGGGAACCTATGGCTACACCTTC. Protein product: CASSRAAKGTYGYTF.

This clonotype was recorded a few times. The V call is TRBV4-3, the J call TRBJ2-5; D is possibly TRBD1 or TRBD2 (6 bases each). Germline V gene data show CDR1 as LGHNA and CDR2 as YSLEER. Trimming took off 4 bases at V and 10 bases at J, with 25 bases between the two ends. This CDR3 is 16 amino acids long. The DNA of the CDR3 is TGCGCCAGCAGCCTCCGGACTACAGATTCACAAGGGGGCCAGTACTTC. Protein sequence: CASSLRTTDSQGGQYF.

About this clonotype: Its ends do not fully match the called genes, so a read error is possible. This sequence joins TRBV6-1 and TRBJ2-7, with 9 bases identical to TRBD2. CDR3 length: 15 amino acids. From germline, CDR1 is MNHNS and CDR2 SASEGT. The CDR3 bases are TGTGCCAGCACCATCATTAGCGGGAGCTCCTACGGGCAGTACTTC. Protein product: CASTIISGSSYGQYF.